Below, one TCR beta chain is given with its context. Its cognate antigen has yet to be identified. No quality values exist for individual bases; no much larger clone is one base distant. Genomic DNA was isolated and then used for the TCRbeta deep sequencing. The immunoSEQ assay, provided as a commercial service, was used for both TCRbeta CDR3 sequencing and the initial data processing. Concerning the study's data processing: Reads were demultiplexed, adapter and primer sequences removed, similar clones merged by frequency-ratio clustering, and V, D, J genes annotated with IMGT. TCRdb mirrors the immuneACCESS table, restricted to in-frame sequences. Some clones are absent from its copies; in checked studies, under half trace to an unresolved V gene, and the reason for the others is unknown. That table is the source of V, J and clone size, and D and trimming were worked out from the DNA. Recorded for this sample are 12,000 to 15,000 clones; approximately 80% of them occurred a single time. About 32% of the sample goes to the ten largest clones.

These data originate in a study of somatic mutations in T cells in chronic GVHD (dated by TCRdb to 2020 to 2021). As encoded in the germline V gene, CDR1 is MDHEN while CDR2 is SYDVKM. Including the terminal cysteine and phenylalanine, the CDR3 comprises 15 residues. Solely the CDR3 DNA is kept, with 45 bases framed from the first base. Trimming removed 6 bases from V and 5 bases from J, leaving 19 bases between the germline ends. Sorting staining used anti-CD3, anti-CD4, anti-CD8 and a Vbeta20 antibody from the IOTest Beta Mark kit on a FACSAria III, with purity above 97%. Peripheral blood was collected in sodium heparin tubes, and mononuclear cells were isolated by Ficoll-Paque PLUS density gradient centrifugation. CD4+ Vbeta20+, CD4+ Vbeta20-, and CD8+ T cell fractions were FACS-sorted before TCRbeta deep sequencing.

The chain is assembled from TRBV28 and TRBJ1-2, and perhaps TRBD1 as D gene, on 5 matching bases. The sample was Vbeta20-negative CD4+ T cells from blood. Per the publication, the cell subset or site label means: CD4+ T cells sorted as TCR Vbeta20 negative by flow cytometry. The receptor was derived from a male patient between 50 and 60 years old with chronic graft-versus-host disease. Some T cells present after a transplant may be cells of the graft donor. CDR3 loop: CASRSLSQGGYGYTF. Read as DNA, the sequence is TGTGCCAGCAGGTCCCTCTCCCAGGGCGGATATGGCTACACCTTC.